This T cell receptor beta chain was identified during a study of post-analysis software for immune sequencing data. Study context: Patients had relapsing-remitting, secondary progressive or progressive-relapsing multiple sclerosis; some lacked subtype.

Included in the TCR beta cDNA libraries were unique molecular identifiers. There were about 1 to 10 million T cells, and about 500,000 cDNA molecules came from them. TCRdb re-called the PCR reads through MiXCR, storing one row per CDR3 protein. This repertoire shows about 770,000 distinct CDR3 sequences, roughly 46% found once; its top ten account for over 4.5%. With respect to this clonotype: What it binds is not known.

V gave up 5 bases and J gave up 7 bases; unmatched junction bases: 5. CDR1 is SEHNR, CDR2 FQNEAQ, per germline (reference sequence). CDR3 length equals 13 residues. Study-level findings and limits: By F measure, strong co-clustering occurred among samples prepared in the same batch. Patients with multiple sclerosis recorded significantly lower normalized Chao1 diversity than controls, the study found. Elevated frequency relative to controls characterized about 5 TRBV segments in patients, TRBV5-6, TRBV5-1 and TRBV20-1 among them.

Sequenced input: blood. The chain joins TRBV7-9 to TRBJ1-5; 7 bases fit TRBD1. The receptor was isolated from a girl aged 10 to 17 with multiple sclerosis. The CDR3 protein is CASSGGQLQPQHF. CDR3 nucleotides: TGTGCCAGCAGCGGGGGACAGCTCCAGCCCCAGCATTTT. The full variable domain, completed using reference TRBV7-9 and TRBJ1-5, is DTGVSQNPRHKITKRGQNVTFRCDPISEHNRLYWYRQTLGQGPEFLTYFQNEAQLEKSRLLSDRFSAERPKGSFSTLEIQRTEQGDSAMYLCASSGGQLQPQHFGDGTRLSIL.